These 2 T cell receptor beta chains originate from one sample sequenced in a study of T cells after yellow fever vaccination. TCRdb fed the 5' RACE reads into MiXCR, producing one record per CDR3 protein. The data contain 300,000 to 400,000 distinct CDR3 sequences, about 4% of them singletons. This sample comprised PBMCs, obtained 5 days after the yellow fever booster vaccination. Receptors were obtained from a man aged 18 to 30 who received the YFV17D yellow fever vaccine.

The chain links TRBV4-3 to TRBJ2-5, with TRBD1 matching over 9 bases. This CDR3 is built from 16 residues. Unmatched junction bases numbered 5, after V lost 1 base and J lost 2 bases. Germline lookup yields CDR1 LGHNA and CDR2 YSLEER. CDR3 bases: TGCGCCAGCAGCCAAGCCTGGGGACAGGGTCAAGAGACCCAGTACTTC. This sequence encodes CASSQAWGQGQETQYF.

The chain links TRBV4-2 to TRBJ2-1, with TRBD2 matching over 8 bases. Losses at the gene ends were 4 bases for V and 6 bases for J; bases not matched to a gene: 8. The length of the CDR3 is 15 residues. From germline, CDR1 is LGHNA and CDR2 YNFKEQ. DNA for the CDR3: TGTGCCAGCAGCCCTGAGCGGGGGAGTGTCAATGAGCAGTTCTTC. Its translation: CASSPERGSVNEQFF.